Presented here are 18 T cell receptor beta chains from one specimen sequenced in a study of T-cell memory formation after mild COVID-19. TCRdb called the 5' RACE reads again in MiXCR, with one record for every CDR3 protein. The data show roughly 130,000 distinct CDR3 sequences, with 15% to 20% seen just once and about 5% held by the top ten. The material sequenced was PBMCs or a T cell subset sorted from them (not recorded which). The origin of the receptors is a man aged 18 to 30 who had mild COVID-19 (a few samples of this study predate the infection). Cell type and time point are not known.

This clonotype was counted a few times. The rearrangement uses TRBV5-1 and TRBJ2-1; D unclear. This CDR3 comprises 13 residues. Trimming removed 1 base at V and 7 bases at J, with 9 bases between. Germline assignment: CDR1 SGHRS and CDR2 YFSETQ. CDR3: CASSLLLGNEQFF. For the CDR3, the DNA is TGCGCCAGCAGCTTGCTTTTAGGGAATGAGCAGTTCTTC.

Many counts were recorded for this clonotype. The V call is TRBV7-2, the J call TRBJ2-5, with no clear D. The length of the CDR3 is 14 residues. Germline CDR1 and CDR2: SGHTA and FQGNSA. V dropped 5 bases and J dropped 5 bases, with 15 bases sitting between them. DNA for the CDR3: TGTGCCAGCAGCCCACCTTCTCCGTGGGAGACCCAGTACTTC. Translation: CASSPPSPWETQYF.

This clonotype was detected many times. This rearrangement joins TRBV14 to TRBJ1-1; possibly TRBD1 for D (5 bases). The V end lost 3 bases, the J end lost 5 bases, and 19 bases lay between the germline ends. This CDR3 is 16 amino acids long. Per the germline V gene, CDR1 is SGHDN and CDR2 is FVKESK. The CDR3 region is CASSHLIRDEFTEAFF. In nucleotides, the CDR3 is TGTGCCAGCAGCCACCTGATCCGGGACGAGTTTACTGAAGCTTTCTTT.

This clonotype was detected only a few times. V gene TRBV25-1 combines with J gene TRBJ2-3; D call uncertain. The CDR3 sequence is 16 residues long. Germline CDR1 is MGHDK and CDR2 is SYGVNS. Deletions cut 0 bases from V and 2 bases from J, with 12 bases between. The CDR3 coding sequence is TGTGCCAGCAGTGAATATAGGTTAGGCCCCACAGATACGCAGTATTTT. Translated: CASSEYRLGPTDTQYF.

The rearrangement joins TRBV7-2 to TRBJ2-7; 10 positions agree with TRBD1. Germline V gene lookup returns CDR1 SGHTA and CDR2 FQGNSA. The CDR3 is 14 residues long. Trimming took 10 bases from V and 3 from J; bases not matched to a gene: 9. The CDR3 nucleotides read TGTGCCATCGGGACCGGGACAGGGGTCTACGAGCAGTACTTC. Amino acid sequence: CAIGTGTGVYEQYF.

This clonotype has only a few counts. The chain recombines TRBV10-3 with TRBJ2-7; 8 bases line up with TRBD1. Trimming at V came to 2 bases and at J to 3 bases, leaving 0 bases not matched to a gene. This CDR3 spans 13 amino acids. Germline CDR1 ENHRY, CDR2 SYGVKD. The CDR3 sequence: CAISEGQGYEQYV. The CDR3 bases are TGTGCCATCAGTGAGGGACAGGGCTACGAGCAGTACGTC.

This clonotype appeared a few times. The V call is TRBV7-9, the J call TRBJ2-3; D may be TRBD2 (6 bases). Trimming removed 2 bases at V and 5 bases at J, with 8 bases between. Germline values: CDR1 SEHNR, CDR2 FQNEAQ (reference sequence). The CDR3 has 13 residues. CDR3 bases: TGTGCCAGCAGCTTAATGGGGGGAGATACGCAGTATTTT. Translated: CASSLMGGDTQYF.

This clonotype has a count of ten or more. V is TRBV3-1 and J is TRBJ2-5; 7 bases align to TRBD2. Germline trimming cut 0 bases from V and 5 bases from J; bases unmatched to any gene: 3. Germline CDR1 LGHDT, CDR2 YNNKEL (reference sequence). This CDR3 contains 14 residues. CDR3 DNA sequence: TGTGCCAGCAGCCAAGATTTCGGGAGGGAGACCCAGTACTTC. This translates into CASSQDFGRETQYF.

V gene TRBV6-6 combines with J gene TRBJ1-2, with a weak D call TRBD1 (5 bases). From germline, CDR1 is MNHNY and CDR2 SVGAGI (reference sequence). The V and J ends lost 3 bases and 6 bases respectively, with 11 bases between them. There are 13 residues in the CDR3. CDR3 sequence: CASSYWEGHGYTF. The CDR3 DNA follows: TGTGCCAGCAGTTATTGGGAGGGGCATGGCTACACCTTC.

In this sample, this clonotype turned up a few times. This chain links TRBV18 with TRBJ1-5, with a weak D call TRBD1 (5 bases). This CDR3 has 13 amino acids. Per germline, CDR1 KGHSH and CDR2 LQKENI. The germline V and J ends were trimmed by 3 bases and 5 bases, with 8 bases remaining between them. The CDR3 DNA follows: TGTGCCAGCTCACCGGGACGGGATCAGCCCCAGCATTTT. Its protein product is CASSPGRDQPQHF. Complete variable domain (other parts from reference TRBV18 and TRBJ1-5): NAGVMQNPRHLVRRRGQEARLRCSPMKGHSHVYWYRQLPEEGLKFMVYLQKENIIDESGMPKERFSAEFPKEGPSILRIQQVVRGDSAAYFCASSPGRDQPQHFGDGTRLSIL.

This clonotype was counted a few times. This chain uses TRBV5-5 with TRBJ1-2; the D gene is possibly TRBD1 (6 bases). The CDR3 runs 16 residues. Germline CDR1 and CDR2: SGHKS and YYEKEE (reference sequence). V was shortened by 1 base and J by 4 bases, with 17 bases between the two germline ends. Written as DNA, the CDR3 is TGTGCCAGCAGCTTGACCTACAGGGCTTCGGCCTATGGCTACACCTTC. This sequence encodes CASSLTYRASAYGYTF.

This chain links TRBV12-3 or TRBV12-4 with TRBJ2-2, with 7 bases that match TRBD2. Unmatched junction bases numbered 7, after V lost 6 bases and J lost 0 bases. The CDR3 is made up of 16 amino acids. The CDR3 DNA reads TGTGCCAGCAGCCCCATGGCGGGGGCGAACACCGGGGAGCTGTTTTTT. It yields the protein CASSPMAGANTGELFF.

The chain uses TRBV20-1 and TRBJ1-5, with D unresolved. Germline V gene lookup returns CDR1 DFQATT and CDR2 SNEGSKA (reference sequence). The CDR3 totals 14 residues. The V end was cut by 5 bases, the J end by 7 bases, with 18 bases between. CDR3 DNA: TGCAGTGCTCGGCGGTCAAGAGGAAGCCAGCCCCAGCATTTT. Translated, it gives CSARRSRGSQPQHF.

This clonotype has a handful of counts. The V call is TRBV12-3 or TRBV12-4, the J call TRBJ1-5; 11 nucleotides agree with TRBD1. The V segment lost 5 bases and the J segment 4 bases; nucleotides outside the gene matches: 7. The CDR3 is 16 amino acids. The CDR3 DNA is TGTGCCAGCAGTCGGGACAGGGGGGTTGGGAATCAGCCCCAGCATTTT. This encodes CASSRDRGVGNQPQHF.

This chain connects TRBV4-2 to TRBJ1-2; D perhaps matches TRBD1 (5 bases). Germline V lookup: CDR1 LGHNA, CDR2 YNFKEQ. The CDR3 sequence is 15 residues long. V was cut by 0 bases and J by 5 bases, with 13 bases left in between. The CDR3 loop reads CASSQDDRGRYGYTF. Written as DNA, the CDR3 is TGTGCCAGCAGCCAAGATGACCGGGGCAGGTATGGCTACACCTTC.

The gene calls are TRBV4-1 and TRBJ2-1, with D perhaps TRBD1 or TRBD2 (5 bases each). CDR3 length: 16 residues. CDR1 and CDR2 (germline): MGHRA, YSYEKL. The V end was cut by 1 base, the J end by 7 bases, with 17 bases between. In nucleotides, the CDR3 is TGCGCCAGCAGCCAAGCCCGACCGCGGGCAGGGAATGAGCAGTTCTTC. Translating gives CASSQARPRAGNEQFF.

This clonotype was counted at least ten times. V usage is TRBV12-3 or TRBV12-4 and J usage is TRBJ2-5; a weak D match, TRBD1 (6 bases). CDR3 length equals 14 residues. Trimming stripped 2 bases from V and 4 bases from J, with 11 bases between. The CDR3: CASSLLQGRETQYF. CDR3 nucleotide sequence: TGTGCCAGCAGTTTACTACAGGGTCGAGAGACCCAGTACTTC.

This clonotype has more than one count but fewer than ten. The CDR3 sequence is CASTTRPAGRNYGYTF. The CDR3 nucleotides read TGCGCCAGCACCACCCGGCCGGCAGGTCGTAACTATGGCTACACCTTC. The V call is TRBV5-1, the J call TRBJ1-2, with D unclear. Trimming stripped 6 bases from V and 1 base from J, with 19 bases between. CDR1 and CDR2 (germline): SGHRS, YFSETQ. The CDR3 is made up of 16 amino acids.